Sequencing of this T cell receptor (beta chain) was carried out in a study of human T cells and chemical hapten exposure (dated by TCRdb to about 2021). Notes on the research overall: For sensitization, 2% DPC in acetone was applied to an approximately 2 cm by approximately 2 cm area of upper inner arm skin. Weekly therapeutic DPC doses were additionally applied to the scalp of patients throughout the approximately 24-week study period. Patch testing was performed on the upper back with Finn chambers containing 0.01% DPC, and the patch tests were scored after 6 days according to International Contact Dermatitis Research Group standards. Alopecia areata with under or over 50% scalp involvement, alopecia totalis and alopecia universalis were represented in the patient cohort, which was mostly female. Libraries were pooled for sequencing, and per-sample TCR yields varied mainly because of small differences in library volumes within the pool. This study followed changes in the peripheral blood TCR repertoire in vivo during primary and secondary sensitization of alopecia patients to the hapten diphenylcyclopropenone (DPC). Blood samples were taken from patients before sensitization (week 0) and then at 2, 6 and about 24 weeks after DPC sensitization. Blood for TCR sequencing was provided by twenty-nine alopecia patients at one to four time points (pre-sensitization, 2, 6 and 24 weeks).

General conclusions and limits of the study: The number of TCRs above 1 in 1000 frequency did not change with DPC sensitization; there was no evidence of global repertoire structure alterations. Patch test score correlated positively with the number of PT1 expanded TCRs, reaching significance at thresholds 8, 16 and 32 but not at 4. Significantly more large CDR3 similarity clusters were formed by expanded TCRs than by pre-sensitization or healthy control sets, consistent with antigen-driven responses. All patients had alopecia, a presumed autoimmune disease, so their immune response might differ from that of healthy individuals. After repeated subsampling, changes were observed in the strength of the expansion versus patch-test correlation and in the threshold at which the correlation became significant.

Measured from the cysteine to the phenylalanine, the CDR3 is 17 residues long. The read is trimmed to its CDR3 DNA, 51 bases read in frame from base 1. The germline V gene supplies CDR1 SQVTM and CDR2 ANQGSEA. Clipping removes 7 bases from V and 4 bases from J, with 14 as the unmatched junction base count. The library was built by means of RACE. These reads were obtained on a NextSeq 500. During library preparation, unique molecular identifiers were attached to individual cDNA molecules so that TCRs could be counted in a quantitative, reproducible way. Each blood RNA sample was used to sequence both TCR alpha and TCR beta chains. The source study handled its data this way. The median number of TCRs per sample was roughly 94,000, ranging from roughly 20,000 to 690,600. V, J and CDR3 annotation of the TCR reads was carried out using the Decombinator software suite. For the PS versus PT1 abundance plots, all samples were subsampled to the same number of TCRs (28,000). Expanded TCRs were defined as absent before sensitization and observed at least eight times at the 2-week time point. TCRdb trimmed public reads at Q25 via fastp, called clones via MiXCR and kept in-frame beta chains. For every CDR3 protein sequence, its rows merge into one entry that carries the most common genes and DNA. TCRdb's processing, not the study's, gives the V and J calls here. Here the sample has roughly 98,000 distinct CDR3 sequences; roughly 12% occur a single time. Less than 2.5% of the sample is taken by the ten largest.

Reading the label with the study, this specimen's time point is: patch test 1, 2 weeks after DPC sensitization. Interpreted using the paper, the treatment or condition label stands for: therapeutic diphenylcyclopropenone sensitization with weekly scalp DPC. Blood at each patch-test visit was drawn before the patch test was applied. Patients were considered eligible if aged 18 to 70, diagnosed with alopecia and deemed suitable for DPC therapy, and patients were excluded if pregnant. Total RNA was extracted from unfractionated whole blood collected in Tempus Blood RNA tubes. Of note for this clonotype: Its recognized antigen is unknown. No per-base quality is available; no much larger clone lies one base away.

The clonotype was recovered from a middle-aged woman with alopecia areata. Some clones in this sample may be carry-over from other donors' samples. This specimen consisted of whole blood, obtained in connection with sensitization to the hapten diphenylcyclopropenone (DPC). The rearrangement combines TRBV29-1 with TRBJ2-6; 9 bases in between match TRBD1. The DNA is as follows: TGCAGCGCCGGGACAGGGAGAGGCAGAACCGGGGCCAACGTCCTGACTTTC. Translated, this is CSAGTGRGRTGANVLTF.